This T cell receptor (beta chain) was sequenced in a study of shared clonotypes between healthy human individuals (TCRdb year 2020). Regarding the research as a whole: The cohort included three men and two women between 18 and 49 years of age. Per donor, leukapheresis produced somewhere between about 0.94 and 9 billion PBMCs. Libraries were prepared and TCR repertoires were sequenced by different laboratories using diverse techniques, in order to increase sequencing depth and limit assay-specific biases. For each donor, CD4 naive and CD4 memory were each given three plates, CD8 naive was given two plates, and CD8 memory was given one plate. Blood TCR repertoires of about 5 healthy adults were deeply sequenced to estimate repertoire size and the extent of clonotype sharing between individuals.

For the CD8 naive samples, CD45RO-negative cells were positively selected for CCR7, yielding a CD45RA+CCR7+ population from which TemRA cells were excluded. Donors were healthy HIV-negative adults with no recently reported acute infections or vaccinations. Every donor was a Caucasian adult living in Nashville, Tennessee, USA. After blood collection by leukapheresis, PBMCs were isolated using Ficoll-Histopaque density gradient centrifugation and then cryopreserved in the vapor phase of liquid nitrogen. Analytical flow cytometry was used to check the purity and quantity of every magnetically sorted T cell population. From each sorted fraction, genomic DNA was isolated and quantified by UV absorbance on a Nanodrop 2000c. TCR CDR3 regions were amplified from genomic DNA by multiplex PCR using the deep immunoSEQ assay. Extracted genomic DNA from each cell subset was distributed evenly across all wells of several immunoSEQ 96-well plates, and each plate was treated as a replicate. For sorted subsets, roughly 200 ng of genomic DNA, equivalent to tens of thousands of T cell genomes, went into each replicate PCR. Purified libraries were measured with a Qubit 3.0 fluorometer, size-checked on a Bioanalyzer 2100, and measured again with the KAPA Library Quantification kit. Each immunoSEQ 96-well plate was sequenced on its own single-read 150-cycle Illumina NextSeq 550 flow cell. On the study's bioinformatics: Because the immunoSEQ output included only junctional sequences and no quality scores, the filtering could not be the same as the filtering used for full-length reads. To assign V/J genes and CDR3, sequences were annotated using PyIR, a Python wrapper for IgBLAST v1.9, with IMGT germline references. Reads were removed for weak V/J assignments (E-value above 1e-6), missing CDR3, stop codons, out-of-frame junctions, or ambiguous translated residues. V3J clonotypes were defined as sequences sharing the same inferred V gene, J gene, and CDR3 amino acid sequence. To compute the percentage overlap between repertoires, the number of shared unique clonotypes was divided by the size of the smaller repertoire. Three approaches were used to assess repertoire richness: RTK rarefaction, the Chao1 estimator, and Recon v2.1 estimates of unobserved clonotypes. Generation probabilities were computed with OLGA for all TCRbeta clonotypes obtained by the gDNA method from a handful of donors. Drawn from immuneACCESS, this table holds only the in-frame rearrangements with V and J called that TCRdb kept. Clones are partly lost; checked studies trace under half to an unresolved V gene and leave the rest unexplained. The DNA was the basis for D and trimming; V, J and clone size are from that table. The table for this sample lists roughly 2.1 million clones; roughly 91% of them were counted only once. The ten most abundant clones make up about 1.5% of the sample.

The CDR3 covers 17 residues, taking in both the cysteine and the phenylalanine. CDR3 DNA only is kept here, 51 bases in frame from base 1. The junction shows trimming of 1 base on V and 5 bases on J, and the gene matches do not reach 10 bases of it. CDR1 SGHRS and CDR2 YFSETQ are derived from the germline V gene. Overall study outcomes, separate from this receptor: Pairwise subsampling led to the expectation that sequencing depth would affect the degree of clonotype sharing among donors. Because the study included a small number of donors, the genetic and exposure-history diversity represented was limited. Sampling was limited to blood, and TCR repertoires in tissue likely differ from TCR repertoires in blood. Compared with non-shared clonotypes, clonotypes shared by all four sorted-subset donors had higher generation probabilities. Even with the large sequencing depth, rarefaction of the sorted-subset datasets indicated that sequencing was incomplete. Across a handful of donors, about 5% of naive CD4, roughly 3.4% of naive CD8, approximately 2.5% of memory CD4, and approximately 0.42% of memory CD8 clonotypes were shared. Naive subsets generally had larger estimated clonotype richness than memory subsets.

Of note for this clone: Its binding antigen is unknown. Within one base of it there is no much larger clone, and no base qualities were kept.

The chain joins TRBV5-1 to TRBJ2-3; the junction holds 10 bases that match TRBD1. Sequencing used naive CD8+ T cells from PBMCs. The cell subset or site label corresponds to: CD45RA+CCR7+. The TCR originated in a man aged 18-30 years in good health. Some clones in this sample may be carry-over from other donors' samples. At the DNA level, the sequence is TGCGCCAGCAGCTTGTATCAGGACAGGGGGAGTGGAGATACGCAGTATTTT. It codes for CASSLYQDRGSGDTQYF.